This T cell receptor beta chain was recorded in a study of STAT3 mutations in large granular lymphocyte leukemia. For this clone: Its specificity is unknown.

Study-level results: At least one immunodominant TCR beta clonotype appeared in every T-cell large granular lymphocyte leukemia patient. Clonal expansion was inferred from other time points because no sample existed at each clone's first appearance.

This CDR3 has 13 amino acids. The V end lost 0 bases, the J end lost 5 bases, and 8 bases lay between the germline ends. Germline values: CDR1 SGHRS, CDR2 YFSETQ. Around 41,000 productive templates were obtained per sample on average. This table comes from immunoSEQ multiplex PCR, and its TCRdb copy is limited to in-frame clones, with some not included. The sample lists some 5,000 clones; about half were seen once. V and J are TRBV5-1 and TRBJ2-5; a possible D gene is TRBD2 (6 bases). Specimen: peripheral blood mononuclear cells. The source is a man in his 60s with T-cell large granular lymphocyte leukemia. Some clones in this sample may be carry-over from other donors' samples. CDR3 in DNA: TGCGCCAGCAGCTTGGGCGGGGTTGAGACCCAGTACTTC. It encodes CASSLGGVETQYF.